A single sample gave rise to the 13 T cell receptor beta chains below, sequenced in a study of cytomegalovirus exposure and HLA in healthy donors. The PCR contained 60 Vbeta and 13 Jbeta primers. Assay used: immunoSEQ multiplex PCR; TCRdb lists only in-frame clones, some missing. The sample holds 100,000 to 150,000 clones, about 80% seen once. The specimen sequenced was PBMCs. The receptors were sampled from a woman between 35 and 50 years old in good health and CMV-seropositive.

This clone was seen more than once but under ten times. The chain recombines TRBV27 with TRBJ1-2; possible D gene TRBD1, 6 bases. This CDR3 has 13 amino acids. Trimming removed 4 bases from V and 7 bases from J, with 13 bases in between. Germline V gene lookup returns CDR1 MNHEY and CDR2 SMNVEV (reference sequence). Here the CDR3 DNA reads TGTGCCAGCAGTTCCCTAACAGGGTGTGGCTACACCTTC. Translated: CASSSLTGCGYTF.

This clone was recorded once. The J gene is TRBJ1-1, the V gene TRBV19; tentative D call: TRBD1 (5 bases). This CDR3 comprises 16 residues. Germline V lookup: CDR1 LNHDA, CDR2 SQIVND (reference sequence). Trimming took 3 bases from V and 1 from J, leaving 15 bases between them. CDR3: CASSIWGFGGNTEAFF. The CDR3 DNA sequence: TGTGCCAGTAGTATTTGGGGTTTCGGGGGGAACACTGAAGCTTTCTTT.

The CDR3 here is CASRAQDRVTSEQFF. CDR3 nucleotides: TGTGCCAGCAGGGCCCAGGACAGGGTAACTAGTGAGCAGTTCTTC. The chain has TRBV6-1 and TRBJ2-1; TRBD1 agrees at 8 bases. Trimming at V came to 6 bases and at J to 9 bases, leaving 13 bases not matched to a gene. Germline V gene lookup returns CDR1 MNHNS and CDR2 SASEGT. The length of the CDR3 is 15 residues.

This chain links TRBV5-4 with TRBJ1-2; 9 nucleotides line up with TRBD1. The V and J ends lost 4 bases and 4 bases, in that order; junction bases with no gene match: 11. Per germline, CDR1 SGHNT and CDR2 YYREEE (reference sequence). The CDR3 is made up of 16 amino acids. CDR3 coding DNA: TGTGCCAGCAGCATTGACAGGGGGACTTTCGGCTATGGCTACACCTTC. It translates to CASSIDRGTFGYGYTF.

The chain has TRBV30 and TRBJ1-1, with TRBD1 as a possible D gene (5 bases). Germline V gives CDR1 GTSNPN, CDR2 SVGIG (reference sequence). The CDR3 covers 13 residues. Trimming took off 3 bases at V and 0 bases at J, with 8 bases between the two ends. The CDR3 is CAWSLTVNTEAFF. CDR3 bases: TGTGCCTGGAGCTTGACAGTGAACACTGAAGCTTTCTTT. The entire variable domain, with the rest obtained from reference TRBV30 and TRBJ1-1, is as follows: SQTIHQWPATLVQPVGSPLSLECTVEGTSNPNLYWYRQAAGRGLQLLFYSVGIGQISSEVPQNLSASRPQDRQFILSSKKLLLSDSGFYLCAWSLTVNTEAFFGQGTRLTVV.

Here the CDR3 DNA reads TGTGCCAGCAGTGATCCCGGGACAGGGATAGGAAACACCATATATTTT. Amino acid sequence: CASSDPGTGIGNTIYF. The chain combines TRBV6-1 with TRBJ1-3; TRBD1 matches at 9 bases. The CDR3 is 16 residues long. Germline V CDR1 and CDR2: MNHNS, SASEGT. The V segment lost 3 bases and the J segment 4 bases; nucleotides outside the gene matches: 7.

This chain links TRBV5-1 with TRBJ1-4; TRBD1 is a possible D gene (5 bases). CDR1 is SGHRS and CDR2 is YFSETQ in the germline V gene. Trimming took 5 bases from V and 0 from J, leaving 23 bases between them. The CDR3 length is 19 residues. The CDR3 sequence: CASRIRTSGSGATNEKLFF. The CDR3, as DNA: TGCGCCAGCAGAATACGAACGTCCGGATCGGGGGCAACTAATGAAAAACTGTTTTTT.

The gene calls are TRBV7-3 and TRBJ2-5; 12 bases fit TRBD2. From germline, CDR1 is SGHTA and CDR2 FQGTGA. V shed 2 bases, J shed 2 bases, and the junction held 0 bases outside the gene matches. The CDR3 is made up of 15 amino acids. The CDR3 nucleotides are TGTGCCAGCAGCTTAGGACTAGCGGGACAAGAGACCCAGTACTTC. It specifies CASSLGLAGQETQYF.

The V and J genes are TRBV5-6 and TRBJ2-1; TRBD2 matches at 10 bases. Germline trimming cut 4 bases from V and 3 bases from J; bases unmatched to any gene: 7. Germline V gene sequence: CDR1 SGHDT, CDR2 YYEEEE. This CDR3 region has 16 residues. In nucleotides, the CDR3 is TGTGCCAGCAGCCCCCAGCTAGCGGGAGTCTACAATGAGCAGTTCTTC. Amino acids: CASSPQLAGVYNEQFF.

This clone appeared once. The CDR3 loop is CASSYLGGRTEAFF. The CDR3 nucleotides are TGTGCCAGCAGTTACTTAGGGGGAAGGACTGAAGCTTTCTTT. The V call is TRBV6-5, the J call TRBJ1-1; TRBD1 might be the D (6 bases). CDR3 length: 14 amino acids. Between the trimmed V and J ends, which lost 1 base and 5 bases, there was a span of 11 bases. CDR1 and CDR2 from the germline V gene are MNHEY and SVGAGI.

This sequence joins TRBV6-6 and TRBJ1-1; 12 nucleotides align to TRBD1. V lost 2 bases and J lost 5; bases outside the gene matches: 3. The CDR3 has 15 residues. CDR1 is MNHNY and CDR2 is SVGAGI in the germline V gene (reference sequence). The CDR3 reads CASSYGDRGLTEAFF. The CDR3, as DNA: TGTGCCAGCAGTTACGGGGACAGGGGGCTTACTGAAGCTTTCTTT.

The chain recombines TRBV19 with TRBJ2-7, with 8 bases that match TRBD1. The length of the CDR3 is 15 residues. Germline V gene lookup returns CDR1 LNHDA and CDR2 SQIVND (reference sequence). Trimming cost V 6 bases and J 2 bases; bases outside gene matches: 9. The CDR3 here is CASRARTGNPYEQYF. CDR3 DNA sequence: TGTGCCAGTAGAGCCCGGACAGGGAACCCCTACGAGCAGTACTTC.

The chain recombines TRBV5-6 with TRBJ1-6, with D maybe TRBD1 (6 bases). Germline CDR1 SGHDT, CDR2 YYEEEE. CDR3 length: 15 amino acids. The V end lost 6 bases, the J end lost 10 bases, and 20 bases lay between the germline ends. The DNA of the CDR3 is TGTGCCAGCACTTTAGGGCAGGGGTTCTTCTCACCCCTCCACTTT. This codes for CASTLGQGFFSPLHF.